This T cell receptor (beta chain) stems from a study of T cell repertoires in ileal Crohn's disease. Overall study context: About half of patients got postoperative therapy: around 10 thiopurines, about 20 anti-TNF. The M6 sample came from neoterminal ileum during colonoscopy after surgery.

The CDR3 is 15 residues long. The germline CDR1 and CDR2 sequences are KGHSH and LQKENI. Trimming took off 6 bases at V and 0 bases at J, with 11 bases between the two ends. The sample's time point: neoterminal ileum biopsy at postoperative endoscopy, about 6 months after surgery. Generated by immunoSEQ multiplex PCR, the TCRdb table keeps only in-frame clones and is missing some. Here the sample spans 11,000 or so clones, over 70% being singletons. J is TRBJ1-4 and V is TRBV18; weak D call: TRBD1 (6 bases). Sequencing was carried out using ileal tissue. The TCR was taken from an adult with Crohn's disease. In DNA form, the CDR3 reads TGTGCCAGCTCCCGATCAGGGGCAACTAATGAAAAACTGTTTTTT. It is translated as CASSRSGATNEKLFF.